These T cell receptor beta chains were read from a single sample in a study of control samples from healthy donors and cancer patients. Using immunoSEQ multiplex PCR, the repertoire was profiled, and TCRdb retains in-frame clones only, with some absent. This repertoire shows roughly 180,000 clones, approximately 92% found once; its top ten account for 4.1%. Sequencing was done on a sample of blood. These receptor sequences come from a woman aged 55-70 years in good health. Each CDR3 is given with its conserved first and last residue. The D gene is left open where the match is weak. For some rows the clone size is stated as once, few or many, or as a class when expanded; others skip it.

>-|TRBJ1-5|-|TRBV12-3/TRBV12-4
TGTGCCAGCAGTCAGATAGTCAATCAGCCCCAGCATTTT
CASSQIVNQPQHF
>-|TRBJ1-4|TRBD1|TRBV15
TGTGCCACCAGCTCTGACAGGGGGCCTGAAAAACTGTTTTTT
CATSSDRGPEKLFF
>-|TRBJ1-1|-|TRBV5-1
TGCGCCAGCAGCTTGATCCTATTAACAGGGAAGAACACTGAAGCTTTCTTT
CASSLILLTGKNTEAFF
>once|TRBJ1-4|TRBD1|TRBV19
TGTGCCAGTAGTACGGGACAGGACCCCGAAAAACTGTTTTTT
CASSTGQDPEKLFF
>once|TRBJ2-1|-|TRBV30
TGTGCCTGGAGTGTATTGAACAATGAGCAGTTCTTC
CAWSVLNNEQFF
>-|TRBJ1-1|-|TRBV3-1/TRBV3-2
TGTGCCAGCAGCCAAAGTAACACTGAAGCTTTCTTT
CASSQSNTEAFF
>-|TRBJ1-4|-|TRBV5-4
TGTGCCAGCAGCTTGGACCCGGGACACGCCAATGAAAAACTGTTTTTT
CASSLDPGHANEKLFF
>-|TRBJ1-1|-|TRBV5-1
TGCGCCAGCAGCGTGGGACGGTCTGAAGCTTTCTTT
CASSVGRSEAFF
>once|TRBJ2-6|-|TRBV3-1/TRBV3-2
TGTGCCAGCAGCCAGGGATATGCTGGGGCCAACGTCCTGACTTTC
CASSQGYAGANVLTF
>-|TRBJ1-2|-|TRBV5-1
TGCGCCAGCAGCTTGGGCGCAGGGACCTATGGCTACACCTTC
CASSLGAGTYGYTF
>-|TRBJ2-7|-|TRBV5-4
TGTGCCAGCAGCGTCGCGCAAGGGAGCAGGTACGAGCAGTACTTC
CASSVAQGSRYEQYF
>once|TRBJ2-3|-|TRBV11-2
TGTGCCAGCAGCCTTAGACTAGACGGGGCAGATACGCAGTATTTT
CASSLRLDGADTQYF
>-|TRBJ2-2|-|TRBV14
TGTGCCAGCAGCCAATCAGGGGTGGTCGGGGAGCTGTTTTTT
CASSQSGVVGELFF
>-|TRBJ2-7|TRBD1|TRBV9
TGTGCCAGCAGCGTGGGGACAGGGGGAGGGTACGAGCAGTACTTC
CASSVGTGGGYEQYF
>-|TRBJ2-1|-|TRBV19
TGTGCCAGTAGTCCGGGACCCGGGAGCGGTGAGCAGTTCTTC
CASSPGPGSGEQFF
>-|TRBJ2-1|-|TRBV18
TGTGCCAGCTCGCCCCGGCTAGATGAGCAGTTCTTC
CASSPRLDEQFF
>-|TRBJ1-5|-|TRBV4-3
TGCGCCAGCAGCCGGGGGTCAAGCAATCAGCCCCAGCATTTT
CASSRGSSNQPQHF
>-|TRBJ1-2|-|TRBV10-3
TGTGCCATCAGTGATTACAGGGCATGGGGCTACACCTTC
CAISDYRAWGYTF
>-|TRBJ2-2|-|TRBV29-1
TGCAGCGTTGAGGCCGGGGCTGGCACCGGGGAGCTGTTTTTT
CSVEAGAGTGELFF
>-|TRBJ1-3|-|TRBV7-2
TGTGCCAGCAGCTTAACAGACCTCTCTGGAAACACCATATATTTT
CASSLTDLSGNTIYF
>-|TRBJ2-5|-|TRBV6-6
TGTGCCACCGGCCGGACGGAAGAGACCCAGTACTTC
CATGRTEETQYF
>few|TRBJ1-1|-|TRBV6-5
TGTGCCAGCAGTCCTCGTTGGAACACTGAAGCTTTCTTT
CASSPRWNTEAFF
>-|TRBJ1-4|-|TRBV4-1
TGCGCCAGCAGCCAAGTCGGGGGCGGCGAAAAACTGTTTTTT
CASSQVGGGEKLFF
>-|TRBJ2-7|TRBD1|TRBV7-3
TGTGCCAGCAGCTTAGACAGGGGGGCCTACGAGCAGTACTTC
CASSLDRGAYEQYF
>-|TRBJ2-1|-|TRBV3-1/TRBV3-2
TGTGCCAGCAGCCAACTAAGAGGGAAAAGGGGAAACAATGAGCAGTTCTTC
CASSQLRGKRGNNEQFF
>-|TRBJ2-2|-|TRBV5-1
TGCGCCAGCAGCTTGGGGAGTGGCACCGGGGAGCTGTTTTTT
CASSLGSGTGELFF
>once|TRBJ1-1|TRBD1|TRBV7-2
TGTGCCAGCAGCTTAGTCCGACAGGGGGTAGGCACTGAAGCTTTCTTT
CASSLVRQGVGTEAFF
>-|TRBJ1-4|TRBD1|TRBV27
TGTGCCAGCAGAAAGGACAGGGCGGAAAAACTGTTTTTT
CASRKDRAEKLFF
>-|TRBJ2-1|-|TRBV11-2
TGTGCCAGCAGCTTAGGTGTTAACAATGAGCAGTTCTTC
CASSLGVNNEQFF
>-|TRBJ1-1|-|TRBV7-2
TGTGCCAGCAGCTTACAGGGGTTAACGAACACTGAAGCTTTCTTT
CASSLQGLTNTEAFF
>-|TRBJ2-3|TRBD2|TRBV9
TGTGCCAGCAGTCCCATCGGGGGGGTAGGTGAAAATACGCAGTATTTT
CASSPIGGVGENTQYF
>-|TRBJ1-2|-|TRBV30
TGTGCCTGGAGTGTACAGGGCTATGGCTACACCTTC
CAWSVQGYGYTF
>-|TRBJ1-4|-|TRBV18
TGTGCCAGCTCACCAGATATAGGGTCAACTAATGAAAAACTGTTTTTT
CASSPDIGSTNEKLFF
>-|TRBJ1-2|-|TRBV19
TGTGCCAGCTCTCACCTTGTATGGGGCTACACCTTC
CASSHLVWGYTF
>once|TRBJ2-7|TRBD1|TRBV9
TGTGCCAGCAGCCTCTCCCCAGGGGGCGCCTACGAGCAGTACTTC
CASSLSPGGAYEQYF
>-|TRBJ1-2|TRBD1|TRBV7-9
TGTGCCAGCAGCTTAGGGGGACAGGCGTTATATGGCTACACCTTC
CASSLGGQALYGYTF
>-|TRBJ1-6|-|TRBV7-8
TGTGCCAGCAGCTTTATCTTACGACATTCACCCCTCCACTTT
CASSFILRHSPLHF
>-|TRBJ1-4|-|TRBV4-1
TGCGCCAGCAGCCCCTATGGCAGTTTAGGAGAAAAACTGTTTTTT
CASSPYGSLGEKLFF
>-|TRBJ1-5|-|TRBV21-1
TGTGCCAGCAGCAAAGCGTGGCCAGACAATCAGCCCCAGCATTTT
CASSKAWPDNQPQHF
>-|TRBJ1-1|TRBD1|TRBV4-3
TGCGCCAGCAGCTCACGTCAGGGGGTCACTGAAGCTTTCTTT
CASSSRQGVTEAFF
>-|TRBJ1-5|-|TRBV3-1/TRBV3-2
TGTGCCAGCAGCCCAACGGCCACTGGGGAGCCCCAGCATTTT
CASSPTATGEPQHF
>-|TRBJ2-1|TRBD2|TRBV5-1
TGCGCCAGCAGCTTGGTGGCTGCGGGGGATGAGCAGTTCTTC
CASSLVAAGDEQFF
>-|TRBJ2-7|TRBD1|TRBV6-5
TGTGCCAGCAGTTATCCTGGGACAGGGGGAGAGCAGTACTTC
CASSYPGTGGEQYF
>-|TRBJ2-5|-|TRBV20-1
TGCAGTGCAAGTCCGTCGGATAGGGAGACCCAGTACTTC
CSASPSDRETQYF
>-|TRBJ2-3|-|TRBV19
TGTGCCAGTAGTATTAGGTTAACTAGCACAGATACGCAGTATTTT
CASSIRLTSTDTQYF
>-|TRBJ1-6|-|TRBV4-3
TGCGCCAGCAGCTCTTTCGGGGGCCGCAATTCACCCCTCCACTTT
CASSSFGGRNSPLHF
>-|TRBJ1-5|-|TRBV7-2
TGTGCCAGCAGCTTAGACAGGGAACAGCCCCAGCATTTT
CASSLDREQPQHF
>-|TRBJ2-7|-|TRBV10-3
TGTGCCATCAGTCAGAGTTCCTTGACCGCCTACGAGCAGTACTTC
CAISQSSLTAYEQYF
>-|TRBJ2-3|-|TRBV25-1
TGTGCCAGCAGTCCGCGGGCCACAGATACGCAGTATTTT
CASSPRATDTQYF
>once|TRBJ2-1|TRBD2|TRBV4-3
TGCGCCAGCAGCCGCATACTCACTAGCGGCCCTACAGATGAGCAGTTCTTC
CASSRILTSGPTDEQFF
>-|TRBJ1-3|-|TRBV18
TGTGCCAGCTCGCGCTCAGAAGGACGGGTTAAAGCGTTGGGAAACACCATATATTTT
CASSRSEGRVKALGNTIYF
>few|TRBJ1-6|-|TRBV4-1
TGCGCCAGCAGCCAAGGACGGGATCGCTCTTCACCCCTCCACTTT
CASSQGRDRSSPLHF
>-|TRBJ1-5|-|TRBV4-3
TGCGCCAGCAGCCAAACAGGGACGAGCAATCAGCCCCAGCATTTT
CASSQTGTSNQPQHF
>-|TRBJ1-3|-|TRBV2
TGTGCCAGCAGCACCGGGACATCTGGAAACACCATATATTTT
CASSTGTSGNTIYF
>-|TRBJ1-1|TRBD1|TRBV5-4
TGTGCCAGCAGCCTGAGTAGACAGGGTAACACTGAAGCTTTCTTT
CASSLSRQGNTEAFF
>-|TRBJ1-6|-|TRBV3-1/TRBV3-2
TGTGCCAGCAGTGCTGGGCAAGGGTTGGACTCACCCCTCCACTTT
CASSAGQGLDSPLHF
>-|TRBJ1-2|TRBD1|TRBV19
TGTGCCAGTAGTACGGGACAGGGGCAGTATGGCTACACCTTC
CASSTGQGQYGYTF
>-|TRBJ2-3|-|TRBV25-1
TGTGCCAGCAGTGAAGGTCAGGGGCGCACAGATACGCAGTATTTT
CASSEGQGRTDTQYF
>once|TRBJ1-3|-|TRBV15
TGTGCCACCAGGGAGGTAGGCACCATATATTTT
CATREVGTIYF
>-|TRBJ2-1|-|TRBV11-2
TGTGCCAGCAGCTTAGTCGCCAGCTCCTACAATGAGCAGTTCTTC
CASSLVASSYNEQFF